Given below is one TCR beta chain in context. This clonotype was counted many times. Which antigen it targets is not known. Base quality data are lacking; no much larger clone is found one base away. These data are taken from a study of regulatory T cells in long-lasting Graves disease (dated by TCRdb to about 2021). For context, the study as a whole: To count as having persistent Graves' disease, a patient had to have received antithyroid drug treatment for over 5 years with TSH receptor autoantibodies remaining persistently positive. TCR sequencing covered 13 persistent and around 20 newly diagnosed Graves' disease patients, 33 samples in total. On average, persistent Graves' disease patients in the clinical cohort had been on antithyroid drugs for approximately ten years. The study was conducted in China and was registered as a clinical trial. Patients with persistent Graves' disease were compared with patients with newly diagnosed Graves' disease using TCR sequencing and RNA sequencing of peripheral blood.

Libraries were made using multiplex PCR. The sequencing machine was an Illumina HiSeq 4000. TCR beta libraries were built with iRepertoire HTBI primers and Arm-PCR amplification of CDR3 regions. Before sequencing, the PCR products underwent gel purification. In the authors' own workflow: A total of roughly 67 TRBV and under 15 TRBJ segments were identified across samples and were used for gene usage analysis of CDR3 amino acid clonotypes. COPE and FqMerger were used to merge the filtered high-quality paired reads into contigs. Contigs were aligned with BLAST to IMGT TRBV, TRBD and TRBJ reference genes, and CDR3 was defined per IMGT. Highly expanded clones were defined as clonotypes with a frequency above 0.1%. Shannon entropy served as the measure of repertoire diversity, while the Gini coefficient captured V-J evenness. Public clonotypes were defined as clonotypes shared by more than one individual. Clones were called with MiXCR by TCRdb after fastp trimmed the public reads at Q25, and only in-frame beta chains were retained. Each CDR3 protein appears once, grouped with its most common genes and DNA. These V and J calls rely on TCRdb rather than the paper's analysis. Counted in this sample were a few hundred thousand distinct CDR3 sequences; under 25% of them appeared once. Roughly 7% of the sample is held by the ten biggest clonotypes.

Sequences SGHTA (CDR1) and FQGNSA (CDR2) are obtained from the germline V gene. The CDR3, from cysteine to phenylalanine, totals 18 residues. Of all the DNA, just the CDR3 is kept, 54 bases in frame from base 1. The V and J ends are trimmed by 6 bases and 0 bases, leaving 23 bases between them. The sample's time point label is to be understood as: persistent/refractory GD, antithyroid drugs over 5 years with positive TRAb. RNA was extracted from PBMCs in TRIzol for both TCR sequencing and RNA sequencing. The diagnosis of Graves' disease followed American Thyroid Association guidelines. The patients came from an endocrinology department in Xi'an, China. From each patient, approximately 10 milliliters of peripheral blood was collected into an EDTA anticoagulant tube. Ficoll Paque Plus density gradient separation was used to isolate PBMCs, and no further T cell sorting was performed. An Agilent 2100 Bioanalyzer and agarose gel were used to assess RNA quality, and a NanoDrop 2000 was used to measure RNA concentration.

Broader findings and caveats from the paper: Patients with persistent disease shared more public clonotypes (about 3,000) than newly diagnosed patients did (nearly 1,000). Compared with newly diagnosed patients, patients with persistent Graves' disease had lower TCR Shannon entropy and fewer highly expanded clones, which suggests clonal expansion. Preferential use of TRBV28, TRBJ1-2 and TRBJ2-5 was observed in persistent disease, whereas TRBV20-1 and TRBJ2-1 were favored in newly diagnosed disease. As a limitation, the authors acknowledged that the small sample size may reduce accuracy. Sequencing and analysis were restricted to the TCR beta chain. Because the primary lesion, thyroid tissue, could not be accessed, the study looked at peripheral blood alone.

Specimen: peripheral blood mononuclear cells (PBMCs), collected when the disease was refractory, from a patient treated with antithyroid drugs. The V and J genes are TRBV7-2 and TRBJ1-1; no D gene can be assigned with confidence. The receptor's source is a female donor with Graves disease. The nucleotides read TGTGCCAGCAGACCACGTGGAGGCGCAGCTCTCATGAACACTGAAGCTTTCTTT. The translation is CASRPRGGAALMNTEAFF.